These 10 T cell receptor beta chains were sequenced from one sample in a study. TCRdb passed the 5' RACE reads through MiXCR, listing each CDR3 protein once. The sample lists some 57,000 distinct CDR3 sequences, approximately 17% seen once, with about 2.2% in the top ten. The sequencing input was naive CD4+ T cells sorted from blood. Sample subset: naive CD4+ T cells, CD4+CD45RA+CD25-. Receptor source: a female donor with breast cancer.

The sample holds a few counts of this clonotype. V is TRBV3-1 and J is TRBJ2-5, with a tentative D call TRBD1 (5 bases). Looked up from germline, CDR1 is LGHDT and CDR2 is YNNKEL (reference sequence). The CDR3 extends over 15 amino acids. Trimming shortened V by 4 bases and J by 1 base, and 13 bases separated the two germline ends. The CDR3 spells CASSPFYRFQETQYF. The CDR3 DNA reads TGTGCCAGCAGCCCATTCTACAGGTTCCAAGAGACCCAGTACTTC.

The chain combines TRBV5-6 with TRBJ1-2; D is unclear. Trimming took 4 bases from V and 4 from J, leaving 14 bases between them. Germline lookup yields CDR1 SGHDT and CDR2 YYEEEE. CDR3 size: 14 residues. CDR3 sequence: CASSGLGSSYGYTF. CDR3 nucleotide sequence: TGTGCCAGCAGCGGGTTGGGTTCCAGCTATGGCTACACCTTC.

In the case of this clonotype: One base away lies a much larger clone, so this may be a sequencing read error. The V call is TRBV6-2 or TRBV6-3, the J call TRBJ1-1; D possibly corresponds to TRBD1 (6 bases). Trimming pared 6 bases from V and 10 bases from J, leaving 18 bases between. CDR3 length: 13 residues. Germline V gives CDR1 MNHEY, CDR2 SVGEGT. The CDR3 DNA reads as TGTGCCAGCAGCTCCGGACAGCGACTGCGAGCTTTCTTT. Its protein is CASSSGQRLRAFF.

This clonotype was counted a few times. J is TRBJ1-6 and V is TRBV20-1; 9 bases fit TRBD1. Per germline, CDR1 DFQATT and CDR2 SNEGSKA (reference sequence). The trim removed 3 bases at V and 8 bases at J, leaving 8 bases unmatched. The CDR3 runs 15 residues. CDR3 nucleotides: TGCAGTGCTAGGGAGGACAGGGGTTGGGATTCACCCCTCCACTTT. It codes for CSAREDRGWDSPLHF.

At least ten counts were recorded for this clonotype. The V call is TRBV29-1, the J call TRBJ2-7; 10 nucleotides match TRBD1. V shed 6 bases and J 4 bases; nucleotides not matched to a gene: 9. The germline V gene has CDR1 SQVTM and CDR2 ANQGSEA. This CDR3 has 14 amino acids. CDR3 residues: CSVGRDRGWYEQYF. CDR3 DNA sequence: TGCAGCGTGGGCCGGGACAGGGGTTGGTACGAGCAGTACTTC.

This clonotype showed up many times. V and J are TRBV20-1 and TRBJ1-2; D uncertain. The CDR3 runs to 12 residues. Deletions cut 3 bases from V and 1 base from J, with 6 bases between. Germline CDR1 and CDR2: DFQATT and SNEGSKA (reference sequence). Here the CDR3 reads CSASPSNYGYTF. DNA of the CDR3: TGCAGTGCTAGCCCCAGTAACTATGGCTACACCTTC.

The table lists this clonotype with many counts. The rearrangement uses TRBV6-1 and TRBJ2-5, with no clear D. The CDR3 is 16 amino acids. The V gene's germline CDR1 is MNHNS and CDR2 SASEGT. V lost 6 bases and J lost 2, with 19 bases in between. CDR3 region: CASSPRAKSQQETQYF. The CDR3 DNA reads TGTGCCAGCAGCCCTAGGGCTAAGAGCCAACAAGAGACCCAGTACTTC.

This clonotype was observed at least ten times. This chain joins TRBV10-1 and TRBJ2-3; 8 bases map to TRBD2. The V and J ends lost 6 bases and 5 bases, in that order; junction bases with no gene match: 10. The germline V gene has CDR1 WNHNN and CDR2 SYGVQD (reference sequence). This CDR3 contains 15 residues. Written as DNA, the CDR3 is TGCGCCAGCAGCTCTACAGCGGGAGCGATAGATACGCAGTATTTT. Its translation: CASSSTAGAIDTQYF.

The V and J genes are TRBV14 and TRBJ1-1; 8 nucleotides agree with TRBD1. Germline trimming cut 5 bases from V and 0 bases from J; bases unmatched to any gene: 17. CDR1 and CDR2 from the germline V gene are SGHDN and FVKESK. The CDR3 is 19 residues long. The CDR3 protein is CASSSSIPDRGWMNTEAFF. The CDR3 DNA is TGTGCCAGCAGCTCCAGTATCCCCGACAGGGGCTGGATGAACACTGAAGCTTTCTTT.

This clonotype has only a few counts. This chain connects TRBV24-1 to TRBJ2-1; TRBD1 aligns across 8 bases. V was clipped by 9 bases and J by 4 bases; unmatched bases: 10. This CDR3 comprises 15 residues. Per germline, CDR1 KGHDR and CDR2 SFDVKD. The CDR3 loop reads CATGARDRRYNEQFF. In DNA, the CDR3 is TGTGCCACCGGTGCCCGGGACAGGAGGTACAATGAGCAGTTCTTC.